The 9 T cell receptor beta chains below were found in one sample sequenced in a study of blood T cell repertoires in COVID-19. Sequencing was performed with immunoSEQ multiplex PCR; in TCRdb, only in-frame clones are kept and a portion is missing. The data hold roughly 280,000 clones, with under 90% observed a single time. Material: PBMCs or T cells enriched from blood (not recorded which). These receptors were taken from a woman aged 55-69 years who had recovered from COVID-19.

This clone was observed a handful of times. This chain uses TRBV12-3 or TRBV12-4 with TRBJ1-1; D unresolved. The CDR3 has 13 residues. Trimming removed 1 base at V and 3 bases at J, with 6 bases between. CDR3 coding DNA: TGTGCCAGCAGTTTAGTAGAGGACACTGAAGCTTTCTTT. It specifies CASSLVEDTEAFF.

This clone was recorded once. The chain joins TRBV2 to TRBJ2-7; 11 bases are shared with TRBD2. Per germline, CDR1 SNHLY and CDR2 FYNNEI. V was clipped by 6 bases and J by 4 bases; unmatched bases: 8. The CDR3 totals 15 residues. CDR3 bases: TGTGCCAGCAGGGCTCCTAGCGGGAGGCGGTACGAGCAGTACTTC. Translating gives CASRAPSGRRYEQYF.

V gene TRBV6-2 or TRBV6-3 combines with J gene TRBJ1-2, with 12 bases aligning to TRBD1. V lost 1 base and J lost 4; bases outside the gene matches: 4. The germline V gene has CDR1 MNHEY and CDR2 SVGEGT. The CDR3 totals 16 residues. DNA for the CDR3: TGTGCCAGCAGTTACTTCGGGACAGGGGGCGCCTATGGCTACACCTTC. Its protein product is CASSYFGTGGAYGYTF.

The rearrangement links TRBV2 to TRBJ1-4; 7 bases align to TRBD1. Germline CDR1 and CDR2: SNHLY and FYNNEI. Trimming took 6 bases from V and 2 from J; bases not matched to a gene: 6. CDR3 size: 15 residues. This chain's CDR3 is CASRQGLSTNEKLFF. The CDR3 DNA follows: TGTGCCAGCAGACAGGGGTTGAGTACTAATGAAAAACTGTTTTTT.

This clone has a count of ten or more. Other DNA sequences within the sample encode an identical CDR3. The genes are TRBV27 and TRBJ2-5; the D is unclear. This CDR3 has 13 residues. CDR1 is MNHEY, CDR2 SMNVEV, per germline (reference sequence). V lost 2 bases to trimming and J lost 1 base, with 5 bases between them. DNA of the CDR3: TGTGCCAGCAGTTTAAACTCCCAAGAGACCCAGTACTTC. This gives the protein CASSLNSQETQYF.

The chain carries TRBV5-4 and TRBJ1-1; TRBD1 aligns across 7 bases. With V trimmed by 6 bases and J by 2 bases, 4 bases remained unmatched. The CDR3 has 13 residues. The germline CDR1 and CDR2 sequences are SGHNT and YYREEE (reference sequence). The DNA for the CDR3 is TGTGCCAGCAAGGGACAGCTAAACACTGAAGCTTTCTTT. This encodes CASKGQLNTEAFF.

V gene TRBV5-1 combines with J gene TRBJ2-3; tentatively, D is TRBD1 (5 bases). The V gene's germline CDR1 is SGHRS and CDR2 YFSETQ. The CDR3 runs to 17 residues. Trimming took 3 bases from V and 0 from J, leaving 17 bases between them. The CDR3, as DNA: TGCGCCAGCAGCTCCTTAACAGGTGATACTAGCACAGATACGCAGTATTTT. Its protein product is CASSSLTGDTSTDTQYF.

The gene calls are TRBV7-3 and TRBJ2-1; possible D gene TRBD2, 6 bases. CDR1 SGHTA and CDR2 FQGTGA come from the germline V gene. V was cut by 5 bases and J by 6 bases, with 17 bases left in between. The CDR3 covers 15 residues. The CDR3 loop is CASSPRGAGFNEQFF. The CDR3 DNA reads TGTGCCAGCAGCCCCCGCGGGGCAGGGTTCAATGAGCAGTTCTTC.

The chain has TRBV10-3 and TRBJ2-7; 8 nucleotides line up with TRBD1. The length of the CDR3 is 14 residues. With V trimmed by 7 bases and J by 4 bases, 9 bases remained unmatched. Germline CDR1 is ENHRY and CDR2 is SYGVKD. The CDR3 coding sequence is TGTGCCATCAATCCCGGGACAGGATCTTACGAGCAGTACTTC. Amino acids: CAINPGTGSYEQYF.